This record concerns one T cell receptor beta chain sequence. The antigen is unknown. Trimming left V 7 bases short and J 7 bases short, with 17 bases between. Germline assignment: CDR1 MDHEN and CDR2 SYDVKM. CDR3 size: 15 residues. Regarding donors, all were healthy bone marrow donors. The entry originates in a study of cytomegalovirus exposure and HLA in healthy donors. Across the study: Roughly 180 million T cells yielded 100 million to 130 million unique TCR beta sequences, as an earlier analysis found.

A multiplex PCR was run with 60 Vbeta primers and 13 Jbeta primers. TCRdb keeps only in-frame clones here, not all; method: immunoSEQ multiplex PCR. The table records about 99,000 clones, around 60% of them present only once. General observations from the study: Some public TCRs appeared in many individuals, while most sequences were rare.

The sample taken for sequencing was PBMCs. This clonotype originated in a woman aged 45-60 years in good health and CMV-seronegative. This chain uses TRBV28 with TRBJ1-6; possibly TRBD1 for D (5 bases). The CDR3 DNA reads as TGTGCCAGCACGGTCATCCAGGGATCCAATTCACCCCTCCACTTT. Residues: CASTVIQGSNSPLHF. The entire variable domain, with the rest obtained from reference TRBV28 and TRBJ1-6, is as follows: DVKVTQSSRYLVKRTGEKVFLECVQDMDHENMFWYRQDPGLGLRLIYFSYDVKMKEKGDIPEGYSVSREKKERFSLILESASTNQTSMYLCASTVIQGSNSPLHFGNGTRLTVT.